What follows are 8 T cell receptor beta chains derived from one specimen sequenced in a study of blood T cell repertoires in COVID-19 (dated by TCRdb to the early 2020s). Receptors were amplified or captured by the immunoSEQ multiplex PCR assay. The clones in this table, taken by TCRdb from immuneACCESS, are in-frame only. Not every clone is retained; where verified, under half of the shortfall comes from an unresolved V gene, and the cause of the rest is unknown. Within this sample are around 500,000 clones, with roughly 90% of them counted one time only. 1.8% of the sample lies in the top ten. Specimen: PBMCs or T cells enriched from blood (not recorded which). All receptors come from a middle-aged woman who had recovered from COVID-19.

V usage is TRBV10-3 and J usage is TRBJ1-2; no reliable D call. Per the germline V gene, CDR1 is ENHRY and CDR2 is SYGVKD. Trimming removed 1 base at V and 3 bases at J, with 18 bases between. CDR3 length: 17 amino acids. CDR3 amino acids: CAISEWVVEGTYYGYTF. Written as DNA, the CDR3 is TGTGCCATCAGTGAGTGGGTTGTCGAGGGAACCTACTATGGCTACACCTTC.

This clone was seen just once. V usage is TRBV6-5 and J usage is TRBJ2-7; 9 bases line up with TRBD1. V lost 5 bases to trimming and J lost 1 base; unmatched junction nucleotides: 6. CDR3 length: 15 residues. Looked up from germline, CDR1 is MNHEY and CDR2 is SVGAGI. The CDR3 DNA is TGTGCCAGCAGTACGACCGGGACAGGGTCCTACGAGCAGTACTTC. Amino acids: CASSTTGTGSYEQYF.

The chain links TRBV7-2 to TRBJ2-5; tentatively, D is TRBD2 (5 bases). Germline CDR1 SGHTA, CDR2 FQGNSA. Trimming took off 5 bases at V and 4 bases at J, with 8 bases between the two ends. There are 12 residues in the CDR3. The CDR3 sequence: CASSPGLETQYF. CDR3 coding DNA: TGTGCCAGCAGCCCCGGACTAGAGACCCAGTACTTC.

The V gene is TRBV15, the J gene TRBJ2-1; 9 bases are shared with TRBD1. CDR3 length equals 16 residues. Germline CDR1 is LNHNV and CDR2 is YYDKDF (reference sequence). Losses at the gene ends were 5 bases for V and 4 bases for J; bases not matched to a gene: 9. CDR3 amino acids: CATSEFRDRVYNEQFF. CDR3 bases: TGTGCCACCAGCGAATTCCGGGACAGGGTATACAATGAGCAGTTCTTC.

The chain is built from TRBV5-1 and TRBJ2-3, with 12 bases aligning to TRBD2. Germline V lookup: CDR1 SGHRS, CDR2 YFSETQ. V lost 4 bases to trimming and J lost 7 bases; unmatched junction nucleotides: 7. The CDR3 has 15 residues. The DNA of the CDR3 is TGCGCCAGCAGCACGGAGCTAGCGGGAGGGAATACGCAGTATTTT. This encodes CASSTELAGGNTQYF. The full variable domain, completed using reference TRBV5-1 and TRBJ2-3, is KAGVTQTPRYLIKTRGQQVTLSCSPISGHRSVSWYQQTPGQGLQFLFEYFSETQRNKGNFPGRFSGRQFSNSRSEMNVSTLELGDSALYLCASSTELAGGNTQYFGPGTRLTVL.

This clone came up a few times. V and J are TRBV14 and TRBJ2-2; 8 bases agree with TRBD1. Germline V gene lookup returns CDR1 SGHDN and CDR2 FVKESK. This CDR3 contains 14 residues. Unmatched junction bases numbered 3, after V lost 4 bases and J lost 5 bases. This CDR3 is CASSPRQGTGELFF. CDR3 bases: TGTGCCAGCAGCCCCCGACAGGGGACCGGGGAGCTGTTTTTT. The complete variable domain, with remaining parts taken from reference TRBV14 and TRBJ2-2, reads EAGVTQFPSHSVIEKGQTVTLRCDPISGHDNLYWYRRVMGKEIKFLLHFVKESKQDESGMPNNRFLAERTGGTYSTLKVQPAELEDSGVYFCASSPRQGTGELFFGEGSRLTVL.

The chain joins TRBV25-1 to TRBJ2-7, with D perhaps TRBD2 (5 bases). The CDR3 spans 15 residues. Germline-derived CDR1 and CDR2 are MGHDK and SYGVNS. The V end was cut by 2 bases, the J end by 5 bases, with 16 bases between. The CDR3 protein is CASSETGVGMNEQYF. The DNA of the CDR3 is TGTGCCAGCAGTGAAACCGGGGTTGGGATGAACGAGCAGTACTTC.

V and J are TRBV7-2 and TRBJ2-1; 14 positions agree with TRBD2. The germline gives CDR1 SGHTA, CDR2 FQGNSA. The CDR3 loop spans 19 amino acids. Trimming cost V 5 bases and J 7 bases; bases outside gene matches: 16. In DNA form, the CDR3 reads TGTGCCAGCAGCGGGAGACTAGCGGGAGGGCCCCGGGTGGGGAATGAGCAGTTCTTC. Its protein is CASSGRLAGGPRVGNEQFF.